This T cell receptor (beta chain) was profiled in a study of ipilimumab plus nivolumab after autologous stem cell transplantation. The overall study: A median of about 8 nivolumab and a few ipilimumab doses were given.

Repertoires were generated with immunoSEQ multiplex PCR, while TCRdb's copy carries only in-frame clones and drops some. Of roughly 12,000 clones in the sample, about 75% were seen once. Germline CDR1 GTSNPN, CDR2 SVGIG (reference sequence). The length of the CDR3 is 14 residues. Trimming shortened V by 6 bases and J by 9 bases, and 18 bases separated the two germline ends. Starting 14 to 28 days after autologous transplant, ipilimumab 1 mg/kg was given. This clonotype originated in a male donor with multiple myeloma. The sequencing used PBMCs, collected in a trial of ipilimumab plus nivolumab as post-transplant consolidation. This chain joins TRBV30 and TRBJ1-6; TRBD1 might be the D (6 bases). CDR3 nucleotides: TGTGCCTGTAGATATGTTGGGGGGCGTTCACCCCTCCACTTT. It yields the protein CACRYVGGRSPLHF.